Shown below are 7 T cell receptor beta chains from a single sample sequenced in a study of blood T cell repertoires in COVID-19. Profiling relied on immunoSEQ multiplex PCR, and the TCRdb table lists in-frame clones only, not all of them. The sample lists 150,000 to 200,000 clones, around four fifths occurring once. The sequenced sample consisted of peripheral blood. These TCRs come from a woman under 40 with acute or convalescent COVID-19.

The chain uses TRBV30 and TRBJ1-5; 7 nucleotides agree with TRBD1. Germline values: CDR1 GTSNPN, CDR2 SVGIG (reference sequence). This CDR3 contains 13 residues. Germline trimming cut 0 bases from V and 4 bases from J; bases unmatched to any gene: 0. CDR3 region: CAWSVGQNQPQHF. Written as DNA, the CDR3 is TGTGCCTGGAGTGTGGGACAGAATCAGCCCCAGCATTTT. Based on the CDR3 plus reference TRBV30 and TRBJ1-5, the full variable domain is SQTIHQWPATLVQPVGSPLSLECTVEGTSNPNLYWYRQAAGRGLQLLFYSVGIGQISSEVPQNLSASRPQDRQFILSSKKLLLSDSGFYLCAWSVGQNQPQHFGDGTRLSIL.

The chain employs TRBV28 and TRBJ1-5; 8 bases are a match to TRBD1. V lost 2 bases, J lost 0 bases, and 15 bases stayed unmatched. CDR3 length: 20 amino acids. Germline V gene lookup returns CDR1 MDHEN and CDR2 SYDVKM. In DNA, the CDR3 is TGTGCCAGCAGTTTACTATTGACCGGGACAGGAGGTTATAGCAATCAGCCCCAGCATTTT. It encodes CASSLLLTGTGGYSNQPQHF.

This chain links TRBV5-4 with TRBJ2-1; 10 nucleotides align to TRBD1. Trimming took 4 bases from V and 8 from J; bases not matched to a gene: 9. The CDR3 extends over 15 amino acids. Germline CDR1 is SGHNT and CDR2 is YYREEE (reference sequence). CDR3: CASSGTGTGDDEQFF. The CDR3 DNA reads TGTGCCAGCAGCGGTACAGGGACAGGGGATGATGAGCAGTTCTTC. The complete variable domain, with remaining parts taken from reference TRBV5-4 and TRBJ2-1, reads ETGVTQSPTHLIKTRGQQVTLRCSSQSGHNTVSWYQQALGQGPQFIFQYYREEENGRGNFPPRFSGLQFPNYSSELNVNALELDDSALYLCASSGTGTGDDEQFFGPGTRLTVL.

The chain links TRBV3-1 (or the pseudogene TRBV3-2) to TRBJ1-1, with 9 bases identical to TRBD1. The J segment lost 0 bases and the V segment lost 2 bases, leaving 7 bases of the junction unmatched. Per the germline V gene, CDR1 is LGHDT and CDR2 is YNNKEL (reference sequence). The CDR3 totals 17 residues. DNA of the CDR3: TGTGCCAGCAGCCAATGGACAGGGGTGTTTATGAACACTGAAGCTTTCTTT. It codes for CASSQWTGVFMNTEAFF.

The chain carries TRBV28 and TRBJ1-4; TRBD1 agrees at 8 bases. This CDR3 has 13 residues. After removal of 8 bases from V and 8 bases from J, the junction contained 7 bases not matched to a gene. The V gene's germline CDR1 is MDHEN and CDR2 SYDVKM. The chain's CDR3 is CASGRTGTEKLFF. DNA of the CDR3: TGTGCCAGCGGCCGGACAGGGACCGAAAAACTGTTTTTT.

This clone occurred once. The chain recombines TRBV4-2 with TRBJ1-3; D ambiguous. The CDR3 covers 15 residues. Trimming left V 0 bases short and J 2 bases short, with 8 bases between. Germline V gene lookup returns CDR1 LGHNA and CDR2 YNFKEQ. The CDR3, as DNA: TGTGCCAGCAGCCAAGAGCACAGAACTGGAAACACCATATATTTT. It translates to CASSQEHRTGNTIYF.

V and J are TRBV4-3 and TRBJ2-5; D is uncertain. There are 13 residues in the CDR3. V lost 0 bases, J lost 7 bases, and 9 bases lay in between. The germline V gene encodes CDR1 LGHNA and CDR2 YSLEER. CDR3 region: CASSQDRWRTQYF. The CDR3 nucleotides are TGCGCCAGCAGCCAAGATCGTTGGAGGACCCAGTACTTC.